This entry lists 25 T cell receptor beta chains sequenced from one sample in a study of blood T cell repertoires in COVID-19. Clones were sequenced by immunoSEQ multiplex PCR, and TCRdb holds only the in-frame ones, with some missing. The data contain around 300,000 clones, about nine tenths of them singletons. Sequenced sample: PBMCs or T cells enriched from blood (not recorded which). These receptors came from an older woman who had recovered from COVID-19.

This sequence joins TRBV6-5 and TRBJ1-2; 7 positions agree with TRBD1. The CDR3 length is 13 residues. Germline V gene lookup returns CDR1 MNHEY and CDR2 SVGAGI. V lost 2 bases to trimming and J lost 8 bases; unmatched junction nucleotides: 5. CDR3 residues: CASSYGWTGGYTF. CDR3 sequence (DNA): TGTGCCAGCAGTTACGGGTGGACAGGCGGCTACACCTTC.

The chain couples TRBV4-1 to TRBJ2-7, with a possible D match to TRBD2 (5 bases). The V end lost 0 bases, the J end lost 0 bases, and 6 bases lay between the germline ends. The CDR3 consists of 14 residues. CDR1 and CDR2 from the germline V gene are MGHRA and YSYEKL. CDR3 nucleotides: TGCGCCAGCAGCCAAGAAGACTACTCCTACGAGCAGTACTTC. It codes for CASSQEDYSYEQYF.

The chain employs TRBV11-2 and TRBJ2-7; tentatively, D is TRBD2 (7 bases). The length of the CDR3 is 14 residues. Trimming removed 3 bases from V and 3 bases from J, with 12 bases in between. The germline gives CDR1 SGHAT, CDR2 FQNNGV. The CDR3 region has the DNA TGTGCCAGCAGCTTGGGGAGGGGGGGCTACGAGCAGTACTTC. It codes for CASSLGRGGYEQYF.

The rearrangement joins TRBV28 to TRBJ2-7, with D maybe TRBD2 (5 bases). CDR1 and CDR2 (germline): MDHEN, SYDVKM. V gave up 6 bases and J gave up 3 bases, with 15 bases separating them. This CDR3 contains 14 residues. The CDR3 loop is CASSHRGQDYEQYF. The CDR3 coding sequence is TGTGCCAGCAGCCACCGCGGGCAGGACTACGAGCAGTACTTC.

This chain uses TRBV29-1 with TRBJ1-5, with D hard to call. Trimming shortened V by 4 bases and J by 4 bases, and 11 bases separated the two germline ends. The CDR3 has 13 residues. Germline CDR1 and CDR2: SQVTM and ANQGSEA. The CDR3 nucleotides are TGCAGCGTTGCAGAAATGGAGAATCAGCCCCAGCATTTT. This encodes CSVAEMENQPQHF.

This clone was seen a single time. The rearrangement links TRBV11-2 to TRBJ2-2, with 7 bases fitting TRBD1. Germline values: CDR1 SGHAT, CDR2 FQNNGV. This CDR3 contains 15 residues. The J segment lost 3 bases and the V segment lost 5 bases, leaving 6 bases of the junction unmatched. CDR3 in DNA: TGTGCCAGCAGCCCACAGGGGTTTCACACCGGGGAGCTGTTTTTT. Translating gives CASSPQGFHTGELFF. Full variable domain (rest looked up from reference TRBV11-2 and TRBJ2-2): EAGVAQSPRYKIIEKRQSVAFWCNPISGHATLYWYQQILGQGPKLLIQFQNNGVVDDSQLPKDRFSAERLKGVDSTLKIQPAKLEDSAVYLCASSPQGFHTGELFFGEGSRLTVL.

This clone was picked up one time. The V call is TRBV12-3 or TRBV12-4, the J call TRBJ2-1, with a tentative D call TRBD1 (6 bases). Trimming took off 5 bases at V and 8 bases at J, with 13 bases between the two ends. The length of the CDR3 is 13 residues. The CDR3, as DNA: TGTGCCAGCAGTAGCCAGACAGGACATGAGCAGTTCTTC. It codes for CASSSQTGHEQFF.

The chain combines TRBV30 with TRBJ2-5, with a weak D call TRBD2 (5 bases). V dropped 2 bases and J dropped 1 base, with 8 bases sitting between them. This CDR3 has 13 residues. Germline CDR1 reads GTSNPN; CDR2 reads SVGIG (reference sequence). The DNA of the CDR3 is TGTGCCTGGAGTTGGCTAGCCCAAGAGACCCAGTACTTC. Translation: CAWSWLAQETQYF.

The chain has TRBV13 and TRBJ1-6; D uncertain. Per germline, CDR1 PRHDT and CDR2 FYEKMQ (reference sequence). The CDR3 is 16 amino acids. V was clipped by 5 bases and J by 0 bases, with 11 bases between them. The CDR3 DNA reads as TGTGCCAGCAGCCCTGACGGGAGCTCCTATAATTCACCCCTCCACTTT. Translation gives CASSPDGSSYNSPLHF.

V and J are TRBV11-2 and TRBJ2-1; 7 bases fit TRBD2. This CDR3 is 15 amino acids long. The junction had 7 bases not matched to a gene; V was cut back by 2 bases and J by 6 bases. Germline CDR1 reads SGHAT; CDR2 reads FQNNGV. In DNA form, the CDR3 reads TGTGCCAGCAGCTTATCCCGGGGACTAACCAATGAGCAGTTCTTC. Translated, it gives CASSLSRGLTNEQFF.

V and J are TRBV28 and TRBJ1-2; tentatively, D is TRBD1 (5 bases). V lost 3 bases to trimming and J lost 8 bases, with 16 bases between them. The CDR3 extends over 14 amino acids. From germline, CDR1 is MDHEN and CDR2 SYDVKM. CDR3 region: CASSLRGRLPGYTF. The DNA for the CDR3 is TGTGCCAGCAGTTTGCGGGGGAGGTTGCCCGGCTACACCTTC.

The chain employs TRBV28 and TRBJ1-2; 7 bases fit TRBD1. Trimming removed 5 bases from V and 6 bases from J; junction bases left unmatched: 12. This CDR3 has 15 amino acids. Per germline, CDR1 MDHEN and CDR2 SYDVKM. The chain's CDR3 is CASSLGPARGDGYTF. In DNA form, the CDR3 reads TGTGCCAGCAGTCTGGGTCCCGCCAGGGGGGATGGCTACACCTTC.

The chain employs TRBV28 and TRBJ2-7; the D gene is possibly TRBD1 (6 bases). V lost 2 bases and J 9 bases, leaving 11 bases between the germline ends. CDR1 MDHEN and CDR2 SYDVKM come from the germline V gene. This CDR3 region has 12 residues. Here the CDR3 DNA reads TGTGCCAGCAGTTTAATCCAAGGGGGGCAGTACTTC. It codes for CASSLIQGGQYF. The whole variable domain, filled in from reference TRBV28 and TRBJ2-7, reads DVKVTQSSRYLVKRTGEKVFLECVQDMDHENMFWYRQDPGLGLRLIYFSYDVKMKEKGDIPEGYSVSREKKERFSLILESASTNQTSMYLCASSLIQGGQYFGPGTRLTVT.

This sequence joins TRBV20-1 and TRBJ1-2, with D tentatively TRBD1 (5 bases). The germline CDR1 and CDR2 sequences are DFQATT and SNEGSKA (reference sequence). The CDR3 totals 11 residues. V was shortened by 5 bases and J by 12 bases, with 16 bases between the two germline ends. The CDR3 DNA is TGCAGTGCTGGGGGGGTCCCTGCAAACACCTTC. The encoded protein is CSAGGVPANTF.

The chain joins TRBV29-1 to TRBJ2-7; 8 bases are shared with TRBD1. This CDR3 contains 13 residues. With V trimmed by 3 bases and J by 5 bases, 6 bases remained unmatched. Germline V gene data show CDR1 as SQVTM and CDR2 as ANQGSEA. The CDR3 reads CSVDRDRGDEQYF. The CDR3 DNA follows: TGCAGCGTTGACCGCGACAGGGGCGACGAGCAGTACTTC.

The chain joins TRBV7-2 to TRBJ2-7, with D unresolved. This CDR3 is 14 amino acids long. V was cut by 6 bases and J by 3 bases, with 15 bases left in between. Germline CDR1 and CDR2: SGHTA and FQGNSA. The CDR3 sequence: CASREQPRNYEQYF. The CDR3 DNA follows: TGTGCCAGCAGGGAACAGCCAAGGAACTACGAGCAGTACTTC.

J is TRBJ1-3 and V is TRBV7-9, with D perhaps matching TRBD1 (5 bases). Deletions cut 2 bases from V and 0 bases from J, with 11 bases between. The germline CDR1 and CDR2 sequences are SEHNR and FQNEAQ (reference sequence). This CDR3 comprises 16 residues. The CDR3 coding sequence is TGTGCCAGCAGCTTAACCCCAGGGAACTCTGGAAACACCATATATTTT. Translation: CASSLTPGNSGNTIYF.

The gene calls are TRBV19 and TRBJ1-6; D ambiguous. CDR3 size: 15 residues. In germline, CDR1 is LNHDA, CDR2 SQIVND (reference sequence). V lost 5 bases, J lost 9 bases, and 17 bases lay in between. CDR3 residues: CASSSWTPAGSPLHF. The CDR3 coding sequence is TGTGCCAGTAGTTCATGGACGCCCGCGGGTTCACCCCTCCACTTT.

This sequence joins TRBV3-1 (or the pseudogene TRBV3-2) and TRBJ1-6; TRBD1 matches at 7 bases. Germline V gene lookup returns CDR1 LGHDT and CDR2 YNNKEL (reference sequence). Trimming took 11 bases from V and 8 from J; bases not matched to a gene: 12. The CDR3 spans 14 residues. CDR3 region: CAASPQGGYSPLHF. The CDR3 DNA follows: TGTGCCGCAAGCCCCCAGGGGGGTTATTCACCCCTCCACTTT.

The V gene is TRBV11-2, the J gene TRBJ2-3, with a tentative D call TRBD1 (5 bases). Between the trimmed V and J ends, which lost 0 bases and 4 bases, there was a span of 11 bases. CDR1 and CDR2 (germline): SGHAT, FQNNGV. The CDR3 loop spans 15 amino acids. This CDR3 is CASSLEGLPADTQYF. As DNA, the CDR3 is TGTGCCAGCAGCTTAGAGGGGCTCCCCGCAGATACGCAGTATTTT.

As for this clone: The sample carries other DNA sequences with the same CDR3. This CDR3 reads CASSLGQYNSPLHF. DNA for the CDR3: TGCGCCAGCAGCTTGGGACAGTATAATTCACCCCTCCACTTT. This rearrangement joins TRBV5-1 to TRBJ1-6; the D gene is possibly TRBD1 (5 bases). Germline V gives CDR1 SGHRS, CDR2 YFSETQ. Deletions cut 0 bases from V and 4 bases from J, with 5 bases between. This CDR3 is 14 amino acids long.

The chain uses TRBV11-2 and TRBJ2-5; the D is unclear. V was pared by 4 bases and J by 3 bases, with 9 bases between. The germline CDR1 and CDR2 sequences are SGHAT and FQNNGV. There are 13 residues in the CDR3. The CDR3 DNA reads as TGTGCCAGCAGCTACCAACAAAAAGAGACCCAGTACTTC. Its translation is CASSYQQKETQYF.

This chain uses TRBV28 with TRBJ2-1; tentatively, D is TRBD2 (6 bases). Germline CDR1 MDHEN, CDR2 SYDVKM. The ends were cut back, 8 bases at V and 6 bases at J, with 11 bases in the middle. This CDR3 is 12 amino acids long. The CDR3 DNA is TGTGCCAGCGGGCGGGGACGCAATGAGCAGTTCTTC. Translated, it gives CASGRGRNEQFF.

The chain is built from TRBV2 and TRBJ1-2, with 7 bases that match TRBD1. The CDR3 has 15 residues. After removal of 6 bases from V and 8 bases from J, the junction contained 15 bases not matched to a gene. Looked up from germline, CDR1 is SNHLY and CDR2 is FYNNEI. This chain's CDR3 is CASREGLGGSSGYTF. The CDR3 DNA is TGTGCCAGCAGGGAGGGGTTAGGGGGCTCGTCGGGCTACACCTTC.

The V and J genes are TRBV19 and TRBJ1-3; possibly TRBD1 for D (5 bases). The CDR3 sequence is 14 residues long. Germline V gives CDR1 LNHDA, CDR2 SQIVND (reference sequence). V was cut by 3 bases and J by 7 bases, with 13 bases left in between. CDR3 nucleotides: TGTGCCAGTAGTATTGGGCAGGGCGGTAACACCATATATTTT. It codes for CASSIGQGGNTIYF.